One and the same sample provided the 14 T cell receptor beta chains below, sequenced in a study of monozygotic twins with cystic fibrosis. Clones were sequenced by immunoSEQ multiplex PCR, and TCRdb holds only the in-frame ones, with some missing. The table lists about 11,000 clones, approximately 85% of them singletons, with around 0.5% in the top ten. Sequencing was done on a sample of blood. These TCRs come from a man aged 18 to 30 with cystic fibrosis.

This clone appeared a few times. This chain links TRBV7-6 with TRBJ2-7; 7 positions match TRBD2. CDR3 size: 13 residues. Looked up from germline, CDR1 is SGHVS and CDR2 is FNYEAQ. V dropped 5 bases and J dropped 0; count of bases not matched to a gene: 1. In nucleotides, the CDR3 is TGTGCCAGCAGCCGGGACTACTCCTACGAGCAGTACTTC. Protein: CASSRDYSYEQYF.

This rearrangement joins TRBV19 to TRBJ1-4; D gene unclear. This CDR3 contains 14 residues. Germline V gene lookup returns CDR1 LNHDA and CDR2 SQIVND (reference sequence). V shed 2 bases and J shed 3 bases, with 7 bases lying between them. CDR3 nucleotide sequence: TGTGCCAGTAGTATACCAGGAGCTAATGAAAAACTGTTTTTT. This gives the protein CASSIPGANEKLFF.

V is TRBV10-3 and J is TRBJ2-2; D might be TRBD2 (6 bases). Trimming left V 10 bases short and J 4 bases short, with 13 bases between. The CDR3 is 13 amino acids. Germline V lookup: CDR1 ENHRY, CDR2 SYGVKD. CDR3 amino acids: CATGRESTGELFF. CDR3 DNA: TGTGCCACCGGACGGGAGAGCACCGGGGAGCTGTTTTTT.

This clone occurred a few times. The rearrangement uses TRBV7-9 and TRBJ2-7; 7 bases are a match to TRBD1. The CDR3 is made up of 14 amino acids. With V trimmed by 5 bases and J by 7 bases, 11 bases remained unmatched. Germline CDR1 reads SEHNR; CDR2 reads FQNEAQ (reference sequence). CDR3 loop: CASSTDRSGLEQYF. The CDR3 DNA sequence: TGTGCCAGCAGCACGGACAGGTCTGGGCTGGAGCAGTACTTC.

As DNA, the CDR3 is TGTGCCAGCAGCAATCGAGCGGGGGGGCAAGAGACCCAGTACTTC. It is translated as CASSNRAGGQETQYF. V is TRBV11-3 and J is TRBJ2-5; 10 positions match TRBD2. J gave up 2 bases and V 5 bases, and 5 bases lay outside the gene matches. CDR1 and CDR2 (germline): SGHNT, YENEEA. The CDR3 consists of 15 residues.

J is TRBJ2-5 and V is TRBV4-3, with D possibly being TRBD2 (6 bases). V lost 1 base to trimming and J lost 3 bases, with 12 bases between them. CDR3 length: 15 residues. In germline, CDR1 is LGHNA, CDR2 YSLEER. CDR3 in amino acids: CASSQGLGGEETQYF. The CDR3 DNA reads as TGCGCCAGCAGCCAAGGGTTGGGAGGTGAAGAGACCCAGTACTTC.

CDR3 loop: CASSWGDRGFQETQYF. CDR3 DNA sequence: TGCGCCAGCAGCTGGGGGGACAGGGGCTTTCAAGAGACCCAGTACTTC. This chain joins TRBV5-1 and TRBJ2-5, with 10 bases identical to TRBD1. CDR3 length equals 16 residues. V was pared by 3 bases and J by 2 bases, with 7 bases of the junction left unmatched. Per germline, CDR1 SGHRS and CDR2 YFSETQ. Combining the CDR3 with reference TRBV5-1 and TRBJ2-5 gives the whole variable domain KAGVTQTPRYLIKTRGQQVTLSCSPISGHRSVSWYQQTPGQGLQFLFEYFSETQRNKGNFPGRFSGRQFSNSRSEMNVSTLELGDSALYLCASSWGDRGFQETQYFGPGTRLLVL.

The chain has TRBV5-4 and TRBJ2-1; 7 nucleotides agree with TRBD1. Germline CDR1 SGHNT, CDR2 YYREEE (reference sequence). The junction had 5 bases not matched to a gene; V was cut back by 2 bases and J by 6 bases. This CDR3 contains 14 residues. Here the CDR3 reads CASSFFHRGNEQFF. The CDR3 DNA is TGTGCCAGCAGCTTCTTCCACAGGGGCAATGAGCAGTTCTTC.

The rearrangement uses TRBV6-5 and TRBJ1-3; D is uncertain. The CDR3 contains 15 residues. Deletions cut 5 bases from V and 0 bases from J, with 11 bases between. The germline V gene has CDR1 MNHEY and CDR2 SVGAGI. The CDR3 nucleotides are TGTGCCAGCAGTATGACGGTCCTCTCTGGAAACACCATATATTTT. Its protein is CASSMTVLSGNTIYF.

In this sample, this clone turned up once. CDR3 residues: CASSLGLAGGSSMDTQYF. CDR3 DNA: TGTGCCAGCAGCCTCGGACTAGCGGGAGGTTCTAGCATGGATACGCAGTATTTT. The chain recombines TRBV6-4 with TRBJ2-3; 14 nucleotides align to TRBD2. Germline CDR1 and CDR2: MRHNA and SNTAGT. CDR3 size: 18 residues. J lost 6 bases, V lost 6 bases, and 14 bases had no gene match.

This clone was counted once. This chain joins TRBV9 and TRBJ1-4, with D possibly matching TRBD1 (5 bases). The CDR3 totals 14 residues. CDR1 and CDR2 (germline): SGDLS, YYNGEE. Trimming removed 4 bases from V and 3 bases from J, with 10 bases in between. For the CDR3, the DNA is TGTGCCAGCAGCCCAAGACAGTCTAATGAAAAACTGTTTTTT. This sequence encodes CASSPRQSNEKLFF. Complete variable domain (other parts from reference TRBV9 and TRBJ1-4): DSGVTQTPKHLITATGQRVTLRCSPRSGDLSVYWYQQSLDQGLQFLIQYYNGEERAKGNILERFSAQQFPDLHSELNLSSLELGDSALYFCASSPRQSNEKLFFGSGTQLSVL.

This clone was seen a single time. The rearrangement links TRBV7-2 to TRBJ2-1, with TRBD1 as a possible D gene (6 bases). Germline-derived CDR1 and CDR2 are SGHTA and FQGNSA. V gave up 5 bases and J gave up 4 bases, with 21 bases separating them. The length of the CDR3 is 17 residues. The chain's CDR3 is CASSTFPRGAGYNEQFF. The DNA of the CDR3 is TGTGCCAGCAGCACCTTTCCCAGGGGAGCAGGGTACAATGAGCAGTTCTTC.

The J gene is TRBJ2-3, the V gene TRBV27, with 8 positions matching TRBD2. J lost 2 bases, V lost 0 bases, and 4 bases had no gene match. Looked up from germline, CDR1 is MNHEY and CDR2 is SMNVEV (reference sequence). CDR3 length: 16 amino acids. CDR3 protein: CASSLSTSGTTDTQYF. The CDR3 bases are TGTGCCAGCAGTTTATCAACTAGCGGTACCACAGATACGCAGTATTTT.

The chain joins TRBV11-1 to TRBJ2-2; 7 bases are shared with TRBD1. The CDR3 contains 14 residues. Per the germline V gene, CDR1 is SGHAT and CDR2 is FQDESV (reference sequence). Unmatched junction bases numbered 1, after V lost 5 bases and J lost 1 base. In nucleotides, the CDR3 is TGTGCCAGCAGCCACAGGGGGAACACCGGGGAGCTGTTTTTT. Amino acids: CASSHRGNTGELFF.